One TCR beta chain is described in this entry. The data were taken from a study of blood T cell repertoires in COVID-19. Study-level background: PBMCs, B-cell-depleted T cells, or T cells were the source of the cDNA or gDNA that made up the material.

Germline V gives CDR1 SGHNT, CDR2 YENEEA. V gave up 1 base and J gave up 3 bases, with 8 bases separating them. This CDR3 has 14 residues. In the authors' methods: Amplified reference gene primers provided the basis for estimating nucleated cell counts. Data came from immunoSEQ multiplex PCR; TCRdb stores just in-frame clones and leaves some out. D and trimming were read from the DNA, whereas the V and J calls and clone size are those reported in that table. The table shows about 58,000 clones, with 81% occurring only once. Enrolment of Seattle patients took place during active infection, and they were followed longitudinally.

The V and J genes are TRBV11-3 and TRBJ2-3; D is possibly TRBD2 (5 bases). This receptor was obtained from a man between 60 and 75 years old with COVID-19, enrolled during active disease. Sequencing input: peripheral blood. CDR3 amino acids: CASSLGAATDTQYF. The CDR3 DNA follows: TGTGCCAGCAGCTTAGGAGCGGCTACAGATACGCAGTATTTT.